This entry is about one TCR beta chain. The antigen remains undetermined. These data are taken from a study of shared clonotypes between healthy human individuals. As for the study in general: Sampling drew on donors who were two women and three men aged 18 to 49.

TCRdb's copy holds only in-frame clones and misses some; the assay was immunoSEQ multiplex PCR. The repertoire holds roughly 1.5 million clones, with approximately 98% as singletons. CDR1 and CDR2 from the germline V gene are SNHLY and FYNNEI. This CDR3 has 15 residues. V dropped 9 bases and J dropped 2 bases, with 19 bases sitting between them. CD4+ cells underwent separation, giving CD45RA+ naive and CD45RA-negative memory subsets. Broader study findings: Clonotype sharing across several donors was observed for about 5.2% of naive CD4 clonotypes. Naive subsets, compared against memory subsets, generally had larger estimated richness values.

The sequence derives from a man aged 30-40 years in good health. The sequencing input was naive CD4+ T cells sorted from blood. As for subset: CD45RA+ positively selected. V and J are TRBV2 and TRBJ1-2; D is unresolved. CDR3 nucleotides: TGTGCCAGTGCCGGGCGAAGTTCGAGGAACTATGGCTACACCTTC. This translates into CASAGRSSRNYGYTF.